Given below is one T cell receptor (beta chain) in context. Antigen unknown. These data originate in a study of PD-L1 blockade in urothelial cancer. Overall study context: Males with bladder-origin urothelial cancer constituted about 85% of the roughly 30 patients. Blood was evaluated 3 weeks (second dose) and 6 weeks after therapy began. Reported median T cell count for blood samples was approximately 140,000. Findings and limits, study-wide: Pretreatment clonality of the blood TCR repertoire below the median was predictive of superior survival.

TCRdb's table, derived via immunoSEQ multiplex PCR, lists solely in-frame clones and lacks some. Seen here are approximately 51,000 clones, around 85% observed once, and the top ten hold under 20%. The CDR3 is 15 residues long. Germline V gives CDR1 ENHRY, CDR2 SYGVKD. With V trimmed by 4 bases and J by 6 bases, 7 bases remained unmatched. This sequence was found in a man between 60 and 75 years old with urothelial cancer. The chain recombines TRBV10-3 with TRBJ2-1, with TRBD2 matching 9 bases. This specimen was PBMCs, taken around atezolizumab (anti-PD-L1) treatment. The CDR3 protein is CAISGLGLALNEQFF. The CDR3 bases are TGTGCCATCAGTGGACTAGGACTAGCGCTCAATGAGCAGTTCTTC.